Listed below are T cell receptor beta chains from one sample, sequenced in a study of blood T cell repertoires in COVID-19. The method was immunoSEQ multiplex PCR; TCRdb's version includes in-frame clones alone and lacks a portion of them. The table includes roughly 120,000 clones, approximately 81% detected once. Sequencing used peripheral blood. The receptors come from a human donor in a cohort sampled during active COVID-19. CDR3s include the opening cysteine and the closing phenylalanine or tryptophan. The D gene is left open where the match is weak. Expanded clones are given a class, and other clones once, few, many or no size at all.

d_call: .; v_call: TRBV6-6; clone_size: .; j_call: TRBJ2-3; cdr3_aa: CASKAGRGTDTQYF; cdr3_nt: TGTGCCAGCAAGGCGGGGAGAGGCACAGATACGCAGTATTTT
d_call: TRBD2; v_call: TRBV11-2; clone_size: .; j_call: TRBJ2-1; cdr3_aa: CASSLGGGNYNEQFF; cdr3_nt: TGTGCCAGCAGCTTAGGGGGGGGTAACTACAATGAGCAGTTCTTC
d_call: .; v_call: TRBV2; clone_size: .; j_call: TRBJ1-5; cdr3_aa: CASSYRIYSNQPQHF; cdr3_nt: TGTGCCAGCAGTTACAGGATCTATAGCAATCAGCCCCAGCATTTT
d_call: .; v_call: TRBV12-5; clone_size: .; j_call: TRBJ2-7; cdr3_aa: CASGFGGPYEQYF; cdr3_nt: TGTGCTAGTGGTTTCGGCGGTCCCTACGAGCAGTACTTC
d_call: .; v_call: TRBV6-5; clone_size: .; j_call: TRBJ1-2; cdr3_aa: CASSYGGYGYTF; cdr3_nt: TGTGCCAGCAGTTACGGGGGGTATGGCTACACCTTC
d_call: .; v_call: TRBV18; clone_size: .; j_call: TRBJ2-5; cdr3_aa: CASSRDLGAWEETQYF; cdr3_nt: TGTGCCAGCTCACGCGACCTGGGGGCTTGGGAAGAGACCCAGTACTTC
d_call: .; v_call: TRBV18; clone_size: .; j_call: TRBJ2-1; cdr3_aa: CASSGQSSYNEQFF; cdr3_nt: TGTGCCAGCTCGGGGCAGAGCTCCTACAATGAGCAGTTCTTC
d_call: TRBD1; v_call: TRBV28; clone_size: .; j_call: TRBJ1-5; cdr3_aa: CASSWTGPSNQPQHF; cdr3_nt: TGTGCCAGCAGTTGGACAGGGCCAAGCAATCAGCCCCAGCATTTT
d_call: TRBD2; v_call: TRBV7-3; clone_size: .; j_call: TRBJ2-1; cdr3_aa: CASSLRAGVNEQFF; cdr3_nt: TGTGCCAGCAGCTTAAGGGCGGGAGTCAATGAGCAGTTCTTC
d_call: TRBD1; v_call: TRBV5-1; clone_size: .; j_call: TRBJ1-3; cdr3_aa: CASSLQGIGNTIYF; cdr3_nt: TGCGCCAGCAGCTTACAGGGGATCGGAAACACCATATATTTT
d_call: .; v_call: TRBV10-3; clone_size: .; j_call: TRBJ2-1; cdr3_aa: CAISERGRYNEQFF; cdr3_nt: TGTGCCATCAGTGAACGGGGGAGATACAATGAGCAGTTCTTC
d_call: TRBD1; v_call: TRBV6-2/TRBV6-3; clone_size: .; j_call: TRBJ2-7; cdr3_aa: CASSWDSLGEQYF; cdr3_nt: TGTGCCAGCAGTTGGGACAGCCTAGGGGAGCAGTACTTC
d_call: TRBD2; v_call: TRBV19; clone_size: .; j_call: TRBJ2-2; cdr3_aa: CASSGAGGNTGELFF; cdr3_nt: TGTGCCAGTAGTGGCGCGGGGGGGAACACCGGGGAGCTGTTTTTT
d_call: .; v_call: TRBV5-1; clone_size: .; j_call: TRBJ2-2; cdr3_aa: CASSFVQGNTGELFF; cdr3_nt: TGCGCCAGCAGCTTTGTACAGGGGAACACCGGGGAGCTGTTTTTT
d_call: TRBD1; v_call: TRBV6-5; clone_size: .; j_call: TRBJ2-2; cdr3_aa: CASSYRGPTGELFF; cdr3_nt: TGTGCCAGCAGTTACAGGGGGCCGACCGGGGAGCTGTTTTTT
d_call: .; v_call: TRBV7-9; clone_size: .; j_call: TRBJ1-2; cdr3_aa: CASSLADYGYTF; cdr3_nt: TGTGCCAGCAGCTTGGCTGACTATGGCTACACCTTC
d_call: .; v_call: TRBV30; clone_size: .; j_call: TRBJ2-2; cdr3_aa: CAWSRTANTGELFF; cdr3_nt: TGTGCCTGGTCACGGACAGCGAACACCGGGGAGCTGTTTTTT
d_call: .; v_call: TRBV18; clone_size: .; j_call: TRBJ1-1; cdr3_aa: CASSPVDRGEAFF; cdr3_nt: TGTGCCAGCTCACCAGTGGACCGGGGTGAAGCTTTCTTT
d_call: TRBD1; v_call: TRBV4-3; clone_size: .; j_call: TRBJ2-7; cdr3_aa: CASSQGDRGWEQYF; cdr3_nt: TGCGCCAGCAGCCAGGGGGACAGGGGGTGGGAGCAGTACTTC
d_call: .; v_call: TRBV2; clone_size: few; j_call: TRBJ1-1; cdr3_aa: CASKRSSGNTEAFF; cdr3_nt: TGTGCCAGCAAGAGGTCCTCGGGGAACACTGAAGCTTTCTTT
d_call: .; v_call: TRBV6-5; clone_size: .; j_call: TRBJ1-1; cdr3_aa: CASSSRGTRYTEAFF; cdr3_nt: TGTGCCTCCTCTTCGCGGGGGACAAGGTACACTGAAGCTTTCTTT
d_call: TRBD1; v_call: TRBV28; clone_size: .; j_call: TRBJ1-5; cdr3_aa: CASSLSHRGNQPQHF; cdr3_nt: TGTGCCAGCAGTTTATCACACAGGGGGAATCAGCCCCAGCATTTT
d_call: .; v_call: TRBV6-6; clone_size: .; j_call: TRBJ1-1; cdr3_aa: CASSYSTGATFF; cdr3_nt: TGTGCCAGCAGTTACTCAACGGGAGCGACTTTCTTT
d_call: .; v_call: TRBV6-5; clone_size: .; j_call: TRBJ1-6; cdr3_aa: CASSYSTDNSPLHF; cdr3_nt: TGTGCCAGCAGTTACTCGACAGATAATTCACCCCTCCACTTT
d_call: .; v_call: TRBV9; clone_size: .; j_call: TRBJ1-6; cdr3_aa: CASSSNADIPNSPLHF; cdr3_nt: TGTGCCAGCAGCTCAAACGCCGACATCCCCAATTCACCCCTCCACTTT
d_call: .; v_call: TRBV7-9; clone_size: once; j_call: TRBJ1-2; cdr3_aa: CASRQNGAGRSYGYTF; cdr3_nt: TGTGCCAGCAGACAAAACGGGGCAGGGAGGAGCTATGGCTACACCTTC
d_call: TRBD1; v_call: TRBV6-6; clone_size: .; j_call: TRBJ1-6; cdr3_aa: CASSNRDRDNSPLHF; cdr3_nt: TGTGCCAGCAGTAACCGGGACAGGGATAATTCACCCCTCCACTTT
d_call: .; v_call: TRBV28; clone_size: .; j_call: TRBJ2-7; cdr3_aa: CASSPGTRQRSYEQYF; cdr3_nt: TGTGCCAGCAGTCCTGGTACGCGGCAAAGATCCTACGAGCAGTACTTC
d_call: .; v_call: TRBV19; clone_size: .; j_call: TRBJ1-4; cdr3_aa: CASSIHRGREEKLFF; cdr3_nt: TGTGCCAGTAGTATTCACCGGGGGAGGGAGGAAAAACTGTTTTTT
d_call: TRBD1; v_call: TRBV15; clone_size: .; j_call: TRBJ2-7; cdr3_aa: CATSDRGEQYF; cdr3_nt: TGTGCCACCAGCGACAGGGGCGAGCAGTACTTC
d_call: .; v_call: TRBV19; clone_size: .; j_call: TRBJ1-6; cdr3_aa: CASSVAGLNSPLHF; cdr3_nt: TGTGCCAGTAGTGTGGCAGGGCTAAATTCACCCCTCCACTTT
d_call: TRBD2; v_call: TRBV28; clone_size: .; j_call: TRBJ2-3; cdr3_aa: CAGTSGGTDTQYF; cdr3_nt: TGTGCCGGGACTAGCGGGGGGACAGATACGCAGTATTTT
d_call: .; v_call: TRBV6-5; clone_size: .; j_call: TRBJ1-2; cdr3_aa: CASRTPGHPYGYTF; cdr3_nt: TGTGCCAGCAGGACTCCGGGACACCCATATGGCTACACCTTC
d_call: .; v_call: TRBV27; clone_size: once; j_call: TRBJ2-3; cdr3_aa: CASRWSAGAGDTQYF; cdr3_nt: TGTGCCAGCAGGTGGTCGGCAGGGGCGGGAGATACGCAGTATTTT
d_call: .; v_call: TRBV5-1; clone_size: .; j_call: TRBJ2-1; cdr3_aa: CASSGGTVNNEQFF; cdr3_nt: TGCGCCAGCAGCGGCGGGACAGTTAACAATGAGCAGTTCTTC
d_call: .; v_call: TRBV6-2/TRBV6-3; clone_size: .; j_call: TRBJ2-5; cdr3_aa: CASSYPQGGETQYF; cdr3_nt: TGTGCCAGCAGTTACCCCCAAGGGGGAGAGACCCAGTACTTC